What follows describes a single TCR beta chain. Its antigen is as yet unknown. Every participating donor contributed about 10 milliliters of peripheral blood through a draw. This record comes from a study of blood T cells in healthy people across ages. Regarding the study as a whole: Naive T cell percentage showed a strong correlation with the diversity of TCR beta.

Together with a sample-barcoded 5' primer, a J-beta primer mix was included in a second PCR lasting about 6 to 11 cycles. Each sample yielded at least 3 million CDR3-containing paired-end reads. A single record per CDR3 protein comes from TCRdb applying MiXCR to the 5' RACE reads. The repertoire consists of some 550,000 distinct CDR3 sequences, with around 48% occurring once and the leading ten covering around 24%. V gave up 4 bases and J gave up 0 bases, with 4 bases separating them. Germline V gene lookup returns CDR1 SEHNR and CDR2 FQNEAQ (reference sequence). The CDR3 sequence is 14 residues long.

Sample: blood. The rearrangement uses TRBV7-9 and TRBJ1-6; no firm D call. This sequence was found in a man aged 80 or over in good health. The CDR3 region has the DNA TGTGCCAGCAGCTACAGCTCCTATAATTCACCCCTCCACTTT. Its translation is CASSYSSYNSPLHF.